One and the same sample provided the 27 T cell receptor beta chains below, sequenced in a study of T-cell reconstitution after alpha-beta-depleted transplantation in children. Library preparation (for TCRbeta) was performed with unique molecular identifiers. TCRdb redid the calling of the PCR reads with MiXCR, one entry per CDR3 protein. The data hold about 200,000 distinct CDR3 sequences, with about 7% observed a single time. The starting material was PBMCs, obtained before TCRalphabeta/CD19-depleted stem cell transplant. The receptors come from a boy aged 2 to 9 with acute lymphoblastic leukemia, due to receive a stem cell transplant.

The V call is TRBV11-2, the J call TRBJ1-1; no reliable D call. The CDR3 extends over 16 amino acids. The V end was cut by 1 base, the J end by 0 bases, with 12 bases between. Germline CDR1 and CDR2: SGHAT and FQNNGV. CDR3 protein: CASSLAVENMNTEAFF. The CDR3 nucleotides read TGTGCCAGCAGCTTAGCCGTGGAGAATATGAACACTGAAGCTTTCTTT.

This clonotype was found many times. This chain uses TRBV2 with TRBJ2-3; D gene unclear. This CDR3 region has 14 residues. The germline V gene has CDR1 SNHLY and CDR2 FYNNEI. V dropped 2 bases and J dropped 2 bases, with 8 bases sitting between them. CDR3: CASSEIGLTDTQYF. CDR3 DNA sequence: TGTGCCAGCAGTGAAATCGGGCTCACAGATACGCAGTATTTT.

The CDR3 reads CASSLTSGRTPYEQYF. DNA for the CDR3: TGCGCCAGCAGCTTGACTAGCGGGAGGACCCCCTACGAGCAGTACTTC. V gene TRBV5-1 combines with J gene TRBJ2-7, with 12 bases aligning to TRBD2. Germline CDR1 and CDR2: SGHRS and YFSETQ. V was pared by 1 base and J by 2 bases, with 4 bases of the junction left unmatched. This CDR3 region has 16 residues.

This clonotype came up many times. CDR3 protein: CASSSFREQYF. The CDR3 DNA reads TGTGCCAGCAGCTCCTTTCGGGAGCAGTACTTC. The V gene is TRBV5-6, the J gene TRBJ2-7; D gene ambiguous. Germline loops: CDR1 SGHDT, CDR2 YYEEEE. Trimming shortened V by 3 bases and J by 7 bases, and 8 bases separated the two germline ends. The CDR3 runs to 11 residues.

This clonotype has at least ten counts. This sequence joins TRBV29-1 and TRBJ1-1; D perhaps matches TRBD1 (5 bases). There are 15 residues in the CDR3. Germline assignment: CDR1 SQVTM and CDR2 ANQGSEA. Trimming took 4 bases from V and 2 from J, leaving 17 bases between them. CDR3 region: CSVVSAGIQNTEAFF. In nucleotides, the CDR3 is TGCAGCGTTGTCTCCGCAGGGATTCAAAACACTGAAGCTTTCTTT.

This clonotype showed up just a few times. The V call is TRBV20-1, the J call TRBJ2-7; D gene unclear. The V gene lost 0 bases and the J gene lost 2 bases, with 11 bases spanning the gap. The CDR3 spans 14 residues. In germline, CDR1 is DFQATT, CDR2 SNEGSKA (reference sequence). The DNA of the CDR3 is TGCAGTGCTAGAGATTCTAGGACCCCCTACGAGCAGTACTTC. It specifies CSARDSRTPYEQYF.

Ten or more counts support this clonotype. This sequence joins TRBV12-3 or TRBV12-4 and TRBJ2-7; D remains unclear. This CDR3 comprises 11 residues. V lost 4 bases to trimming and J lost 2 bases, with 3 bases between them. The DNA of the CDR3 is TGTGCCAGCAGTTGGACCTACGAGCAGTACTTC. This translates into CASSWTYEQYF.

This clonotype appeared many times. The rearrangement joins TRBV25-1 to TRBJ1-1; no clear D gene. Germline V gene sequence: CDR1 MGHDK, CDR2 SYGVNS. The length of the CDR3 is 18 residues. V lost 1 base and J lost 4, with 22 bases in between. CDR3 nucleotide sequence: TGTGCCAGCAGTGAATTGATAGGGAAAGGGAGGGAGCGCACTGAAGCTTTCTTT. Encoded protein: CASSELIGKGRERTEAFF.

This clonotype was observed a few times. The chain employs TRBV5-1 and TRBJ2-1; 14 bases agree with TRBD2. After removal of 3 bases from V and 0 bases from J, the junction contained 2 bases not matched to a gene. Looked up from germline, CDR1 is SGHRS and CDR2 is YFSETQ. This CDR3 comprises 17 residues. Here the CDR3 DNA reads TGCGCCAGCAGCTCCGGGACTAGCGGGGGCTCCTACAATGAGCAGTTCTTC. Protein: CASSSGTSGGSYNEQFF.

In its sample, this clonotype was seen many times. V is TRBV20-1 and J is TRBJ2-7; 8 bases agree with TRBD1. Germline lookup yields CDR1 DFQATT and CDR2 SNEGSKA (reference sequence). V lost 5 bases, J lost 0 bases, and 6 bases stayed unmatched. This CDR3 spans 14 amino acids. This chain's CDR3 is CSAYRQGSSYEQYF. DNA for the CDR3: TGCAGTGCTTATCGACAGGGGAGCTCCTACGAGCAGTACTTC.

This clonotype was recorded a few times. The V and J genes are TRBV20-1 and TRBJ2-7; D could derive from TRBD1 or TRBD2 (7 bases each). Trimming took 5 bases from V and 6 from J, leaving 23 bases between them. CDR1 and CDR2 from the germline V gene are DFQATT and SNEGSKA (reference sequence). This CDR3 spans 15 amino acids. The CDR3 coding sequence is TGCAGTGCTGCCTCAGGGGGTGGGAGGGAAGGCGAGCAGTACTTC. Protein sequence: CSAASGGGREGEQYF.

This clonotype came up many times. The rearrangement links TRBV5-1 to TRBJ2-5; weak D call: TRBD1 (5 bases). CDR1 is SGHRS and CDR2 is YFSETQ in the germline V gene. Trimming removed 4 bases at V and 2 bases at J, with 9 bases between. This CDR3 spans 13 amino acids. CDR3 in DNA: TGCGCCAGCAGCCGACAGAGACAAGAGACCCAGTACTTC. It encodes CASSRQRQETQYF.

The chain couples TRBV19 to TRBJ1-5, with 9 positions matching TRBD1. CDR3 length: 17 residues. V trimming: 5 bases; J trimming: 6 bases; junction bases outside the gene matches: 14. Germline assignment: CDR1 LNHDA and CDR2 SQIVND (reference sequence). CDR3 loop: CASSSMPGTGSGQPQHF. The CDR3, as DNA: TGTGCCAGTAGTTCAATGCCCGGGACAGGGTCCGGTCAGCCCCAGCATTTT.

This clonotype came up many times. This chain connects TRBV7-2 to TRBJ2-5; no reliable D call. The V end lost 5 bases, the J end lost 0 bases, and 10 bases lay between the germline ends. The CDR3 extends over 14 amino acids. Germline CDR1 SGHTA, CDR2 FQGNSA. CDR3 loop: CASSPHSYQETQYF. Here the CDR3 DNA reads TGTGCCAGCAGCCCGCACAGTTACCAAGAGACCCAGTACTTC.

This clonotype was seen a handful of times. The genes are TRBV23-1 and TRBJ2-7; D remains unclear. TRBV23-1 is flagged as an ORF with uncertain function. The germline V and J ends were trimmed by 3 bases and 3 bases, with 24 bases remaining between them. The length of the CDR3 is 18 residues. In DNA, the CDR3 is TGCGCCAGCAGTCATCACGACCCCGAAGGAGAACCATACTACGAGCAGTACTTC. Encoded protein: CASSHHDPEGEPYYEQYF.

The V gene is TRBV5-5, the J gene TRBJ2-5, with D unclear. V was clipped by 4 bases and J by 2 bases, with 12 bases between them. The germline V gene encodes CDR1 SGHKS and CDR2 YYEKEE (reference sequence). The CDR3 is 14 amino acids. In DNA, the CDR3 is TGTGCCAGCAGCCCGGAGTGGAATCAAGAGACCCAGTACTTC. This gives the protein CASSPEWNQETQYF.

Many counts were recorded for this clonotype. The V gene is TRBV7-2, the J gene TRBJ2-5, with 7 bases identical to TRBD1. Germline loops: CDR1 SGHTA, CDR2 FQGNSA. The length of the CDR3 is 15 residues. Trimming cost V 5 bases and J 5 bases; bases outside gene matches: 11. CDR3 in DNA: TGTGCCAGCAGCCAGAGACAGGGTTCTACGGAGACCCAGTACTTC. Amino acid sequence: CASSQRQGSTETQYF.

This clonotype occurred many times. V is TRBV12-3 or TRBV12-4 and J is TRBJ2-3, with D tentatively TRBD2 (7 bases). Trimming took 6 bases from V and 6 from J, leaving 22 bases between them. The CDR3 has 16 amino acids. CDR3 DNA sequence: TGTGCCAGCAGCCGACGAGGACAGTCCGGGGGGGATACGCAGTATTTT. Translation: CASSRRGQSGGDTQYF.

The chain couples TRBV7-9 to TRBJ1-2; perhaps TRBD1 as D (5 bases). Germline V gives CDR1 SEHNR, CDR2 FQNEAQ (reference sequence). The CDR3 is made up of 14 amino acids. V was clipped by 2 bases and J by 12 bases, with 19 bases between them. The CDR3 nucleotides are TGTGCCAGCAGCTTACAGGGAGCTACTATCTCGGACACCTTC. It encodes CASSLQGATISDTF.

This clonotype has ten or more counts. The rearrangement joins TRBV12-3 or TRBV12-4 to TRBJ1-2, with 7 bases lining up with TRBD1. Unmatched junction bases numbered 12, after V lost 6 bases and J lost 2 bases. The CDR3 has 16 residues. CDR3 sequence reads: CASSSSNRGENYGYTF. The CDR3 DNA is TGTGCCAGCAGCTCCTCCAACAGGGGAGAGAACTATGGCTACACCTTC.

This clonotype was recorded a few times. The chain is built from TRBV7-8 and TRBJ2-6, with D unclear. This CDR3 has 15 residues. Trimming removed 1 base from V and 4 bases from J, with 8 bases in between. Germline-derived CDR1 and CDR2 are SGHVS and FQNEAQ. The CDR3 loop is CASSLEAAGANVLTF. Here the CDR3 DNA reads TGTGCCAGCAGCTTAGAAGCAGCCGGGGCCAACGTCCTGACTTTC.

J is TRBJ1-2 and V is TRBV28; tentatively, D is TRBD1 (5 bases). CDR1 MDHEN and CDR2 SYDVKM come from the germline V gene. The V and J ends lost 5 bases and 7 bases respectively, with 11 bases between them. The CDR3 runs to 12 residues. The CDR3 DNA reads TGTGCCAGCAGTAGACAGCGCCTTGGCTACACCTTC. Amino acids: CASSRQRLGYTF.

This clonotype was detected many times. V usage is TRBV12-3 or TRBV12-4 and J usage is TRBJ2-5, with D possibly TRBD1 on 5 matching bases. The V end lost 0 bases, the J end lost 5 bases, and 19 bases lay between the germline ends. This CDR3 has 17 residues. CDR3 nucleotide sequence: TGTGCCAGCAGTTTAGCGCTCCATGACAGCAGGTCGGAGACCCAGTACTTC. Translation: CASSLALHDSRSETQYF.

The chain carries TRBV7-9 and TRBJ2-2; the D gene is possibly TRBD2 (6 bases). The V end was cut by 5 bases, the J end by 6 bases, with 16 bases between. This CDR3 region has 15 residues. Per the germline V gene, CDR1 is SEHNR and CDR2 is FQNEAQ (reference sequence). CDR3 sequence reads: CASSLPGVVAGELFF. The CDR3 coding sequence is TGTGCCAGCAGCCTACCGGGGGTAGTGGCCGGGGAGCTGTTTTTT.

Ten or more counts support this clonotype. The chain carries TRBV24-1 and TRBJ2-1; D is ambiguous. Germline V gene sequence: CDR1 KGHDR, CDR2 SFDVKD. CDR3 size: 13 residues. V was shortened by 4 bases and J by 8 bases, with 11 bases between the two germline ends. Here the CDR3 reads CATSDPPIDEQFF. CDR3 bases: TGTGCCACCAGTGACCCTCCGATCGATGAGCAGTTCTTC.

This clonotype was counted only a few times. V is TRBV10-2 and J is TRBJ2-4; possible D gene TRBD1, 5 bases. The CDR3 runs 12 residues. Trimming shortened V by 3 bases and J by 5 bases, and 5 bases separated the two germline ends. Germline CDR1 is WSHSY and CDR2 is SAAADI. The CDR3: CASSEQENIQYF. The CDR3 nucleotides read TGCGCCAGCAGTGAACAGGAAAACATTCAGTACTTC.

This clonotype was seen a few times. This sequence joins TRBV28 and TRBJ2-5; TRBD1 might be the D (5 bases). From germline, CDR1 is MDHEN and CDR2 SYDVKM. V was trimmed by 6 bases and J by 2 bases, leaving 10 bases between them. The CDR3 contains 13 residues. CDR3 loop: CASRPTVQETQYF. The CDR3 nucleotides are TGTGCCAGCAGACCGACAGTACAAGAGACCCAGTACTTC.